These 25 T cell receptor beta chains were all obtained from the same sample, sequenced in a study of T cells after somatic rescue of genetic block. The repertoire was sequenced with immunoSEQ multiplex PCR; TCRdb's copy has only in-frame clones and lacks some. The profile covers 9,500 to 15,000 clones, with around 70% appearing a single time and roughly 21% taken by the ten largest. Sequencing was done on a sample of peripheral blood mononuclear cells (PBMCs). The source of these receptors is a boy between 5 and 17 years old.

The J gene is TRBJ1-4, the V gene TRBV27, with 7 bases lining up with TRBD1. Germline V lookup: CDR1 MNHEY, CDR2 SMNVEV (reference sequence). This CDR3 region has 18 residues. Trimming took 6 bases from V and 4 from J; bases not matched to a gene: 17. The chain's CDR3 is CASSSHIQGPFYNEKLFF. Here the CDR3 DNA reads TGTGCCAGCAGCTCCCACATACAGGGGCCCTTTTATAATGAAAAACTGTTTTTT.

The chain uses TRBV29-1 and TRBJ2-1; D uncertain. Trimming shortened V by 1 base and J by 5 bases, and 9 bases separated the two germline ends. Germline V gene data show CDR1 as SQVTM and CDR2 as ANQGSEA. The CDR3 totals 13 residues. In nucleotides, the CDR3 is TGCAGCGTTGAAGTAACACGCCACAATGAGCAGTTCTTC. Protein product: CSVEVTRHNEQFF.

The CDR3 DNA sequence: TGTGCCAGCTCACCACGTTGGGTAGGGATGAACACTGAAGCTTTCTTT. Its protein is CASSPRWVGMNTEAFF. This rearrangement joins TRBV18 to TRBJ1-1; D is ambiguous. V lost 1 base to trimming and J lost 0 bases, with 12 bases between them. The CDR3 length is 16 residues. CDR1 is KGHSH and CDR2 is LQKENI in the germline V gene.

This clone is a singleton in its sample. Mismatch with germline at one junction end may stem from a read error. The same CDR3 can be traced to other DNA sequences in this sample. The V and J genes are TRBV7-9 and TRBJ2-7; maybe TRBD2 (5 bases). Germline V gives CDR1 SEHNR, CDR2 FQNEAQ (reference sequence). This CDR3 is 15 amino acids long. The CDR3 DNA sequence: TGTGCCAGTAGCTTAGGAGGAAGCAAGTACTACGAGCAGTACTTC. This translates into CASSLGGSKYYEQYF.

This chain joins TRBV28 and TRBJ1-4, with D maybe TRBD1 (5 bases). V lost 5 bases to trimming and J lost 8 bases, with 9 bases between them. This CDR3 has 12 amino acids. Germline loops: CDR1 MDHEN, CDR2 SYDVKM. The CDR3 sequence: CASSRGGEKLFF. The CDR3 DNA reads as TGTGCCAGCAGTAGGGGAGGGGAAAAACTGTTTTTT.

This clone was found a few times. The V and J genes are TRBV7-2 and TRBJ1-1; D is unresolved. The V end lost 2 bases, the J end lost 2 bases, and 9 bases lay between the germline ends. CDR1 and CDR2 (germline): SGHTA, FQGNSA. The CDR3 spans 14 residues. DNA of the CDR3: TGTGCCAGCAGCTTAATTCACCCTAACACTGAAGCTTTCTTT. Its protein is CASSLIHPNTEAFF.

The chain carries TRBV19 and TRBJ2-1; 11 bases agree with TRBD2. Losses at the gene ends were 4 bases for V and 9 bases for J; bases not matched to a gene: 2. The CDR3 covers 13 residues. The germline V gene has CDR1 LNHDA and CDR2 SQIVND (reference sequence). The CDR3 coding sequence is TGTGCCAGTAGTACTACTAGCGGGAGTGAGCAGTTCTTC. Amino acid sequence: CASSTTSGSEQFF.

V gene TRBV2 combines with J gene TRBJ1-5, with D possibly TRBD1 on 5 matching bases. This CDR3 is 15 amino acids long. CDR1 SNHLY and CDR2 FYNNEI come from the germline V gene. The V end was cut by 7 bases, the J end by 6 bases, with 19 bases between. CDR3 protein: CASKMGSGIGQPQHF. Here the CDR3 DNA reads TGTGCCAGCAAAATGGGATCAGGGATTGGTCAGCCCCAGCATTTT. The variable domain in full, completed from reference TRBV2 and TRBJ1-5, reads EPEVTQTPSHQVTQMGQEVILRCVPISNHLYFYWYRQILGQKVEFLVSFYNNEISEKSEIFDDQFSVERPDGSNFTLKIRSTKLEDSAMYFCASKMGSGIGQPQHFGDGTRLSIL.

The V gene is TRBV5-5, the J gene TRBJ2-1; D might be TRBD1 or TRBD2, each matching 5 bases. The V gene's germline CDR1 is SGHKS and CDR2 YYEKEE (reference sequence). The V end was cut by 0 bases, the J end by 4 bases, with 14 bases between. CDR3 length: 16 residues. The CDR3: CASSLVGRDPYNEQFF. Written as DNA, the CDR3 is TGTGCCAGCAGCTTGGTAGGCAGGGACCCTTACAATGAGCAGTTCTTC.

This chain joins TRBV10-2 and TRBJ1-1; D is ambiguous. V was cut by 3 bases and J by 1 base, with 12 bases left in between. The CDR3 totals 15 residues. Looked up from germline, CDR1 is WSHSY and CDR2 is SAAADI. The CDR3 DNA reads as TGCGCCAGCAGTGATAAAGGGAGGGCGAACACTGAAGCTTTCTTT. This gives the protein CASSDKGRANTEAFF.

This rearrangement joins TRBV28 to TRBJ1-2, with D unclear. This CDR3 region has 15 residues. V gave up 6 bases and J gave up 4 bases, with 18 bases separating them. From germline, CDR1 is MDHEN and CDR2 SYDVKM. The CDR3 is CASSSPGGGIYGYTF. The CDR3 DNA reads TGTGCCAGCAGCTCCCCGGGCGGCGGGATCTATGGCTACACCTTC.

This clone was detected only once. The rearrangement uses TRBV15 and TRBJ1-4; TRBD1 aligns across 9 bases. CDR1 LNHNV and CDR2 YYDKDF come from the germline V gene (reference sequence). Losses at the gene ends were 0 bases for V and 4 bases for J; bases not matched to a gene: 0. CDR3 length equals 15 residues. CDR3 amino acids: CATSREDRGNEKLFF. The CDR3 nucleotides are TGTGCCACCAGCAGAGAGGACAGGGGTAATGAAAAACTGTTTTTT.

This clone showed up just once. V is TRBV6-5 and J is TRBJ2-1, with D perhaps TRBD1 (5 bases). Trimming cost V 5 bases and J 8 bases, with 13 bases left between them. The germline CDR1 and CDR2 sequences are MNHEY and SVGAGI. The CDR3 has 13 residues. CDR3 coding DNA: TGTGCCAGCAGTGGGGCCCATTTCGATGAGCAGTTCTTC. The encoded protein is CASSGAHFDEQFF.

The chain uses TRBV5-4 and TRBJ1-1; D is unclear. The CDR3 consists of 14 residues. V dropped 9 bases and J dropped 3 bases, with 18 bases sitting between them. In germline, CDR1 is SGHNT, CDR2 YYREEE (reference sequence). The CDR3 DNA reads TGTGCCATCCCCTCATGGCAGTTGGACACTGAAGCTTTCTTT. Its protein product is CAIPSWQLDTEAFF. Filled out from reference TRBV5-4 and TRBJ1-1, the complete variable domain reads ETGVTQSPTHLIKTRGQQVTLRCSSQSGHNTVSWYQQALGQGPQFIFQYYREEENGRGNFPPRFSGLQFPNYSSELNVNALELDDSALYLCAIPSWQLDTEAFFGQGTRLTVV.

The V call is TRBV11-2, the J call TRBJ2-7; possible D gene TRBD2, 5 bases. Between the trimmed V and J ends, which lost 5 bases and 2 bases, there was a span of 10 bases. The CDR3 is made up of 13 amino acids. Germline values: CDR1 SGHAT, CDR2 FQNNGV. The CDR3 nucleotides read TGTGCCAGCAGCCCACTAGTCCCCTACGAGCAGTACTTC. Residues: CASSPLVPYEQYF.

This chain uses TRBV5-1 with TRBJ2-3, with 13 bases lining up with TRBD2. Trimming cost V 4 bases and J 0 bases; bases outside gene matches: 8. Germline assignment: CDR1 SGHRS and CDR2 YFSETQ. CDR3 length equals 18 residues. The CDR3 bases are TGCGCCAGCAGCCCTCGACTAGCGGGGGGAGTGAGCACAGATACGCAGTATTTT. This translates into CASSPRLAGGVSTDTQYF.

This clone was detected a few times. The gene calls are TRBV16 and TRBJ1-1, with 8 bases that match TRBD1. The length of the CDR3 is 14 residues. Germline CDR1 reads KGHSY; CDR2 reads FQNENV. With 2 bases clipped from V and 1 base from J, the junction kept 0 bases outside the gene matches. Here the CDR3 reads CASSQGQGNTEAFF. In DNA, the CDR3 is TGTGCCAGCAGCCAAGGACAGGGGAACACTGAAGCTTTCTTT.

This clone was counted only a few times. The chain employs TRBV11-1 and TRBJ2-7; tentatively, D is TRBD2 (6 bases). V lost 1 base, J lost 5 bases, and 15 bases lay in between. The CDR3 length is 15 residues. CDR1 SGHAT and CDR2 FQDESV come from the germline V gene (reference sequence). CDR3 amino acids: CASSLGGAGWNEQYF. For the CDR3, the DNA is TGTGCCAGCAGCTTAGGCGGGGCAGGGTGGAACGAGCAGTACTTC.

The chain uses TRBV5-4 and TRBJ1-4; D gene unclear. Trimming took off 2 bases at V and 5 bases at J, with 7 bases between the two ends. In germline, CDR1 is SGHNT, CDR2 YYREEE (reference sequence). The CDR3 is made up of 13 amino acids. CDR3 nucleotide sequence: TGTGCCAGCAGCTTCTGGTCGAATGAAAAACTGTTTTTT. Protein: CASSFWSNEKLFF.

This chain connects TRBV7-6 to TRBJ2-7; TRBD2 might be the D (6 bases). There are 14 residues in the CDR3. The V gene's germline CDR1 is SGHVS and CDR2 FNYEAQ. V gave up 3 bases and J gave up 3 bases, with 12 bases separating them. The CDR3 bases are TGTGCCAGCAGCTTGGCCCCGGGGGACTACGAGCAGTACTTC. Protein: CASSLAPGDYEQYF.

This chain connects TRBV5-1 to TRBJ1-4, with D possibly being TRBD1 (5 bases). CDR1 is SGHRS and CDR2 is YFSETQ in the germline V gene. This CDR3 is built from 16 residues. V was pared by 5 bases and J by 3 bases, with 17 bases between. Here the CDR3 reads CASSWGERTSNEKLFF. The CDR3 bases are TGCGCCAGCAGTTGGGGGGAAAGAACGTCTAATGAAAAACTGTTTTTT.

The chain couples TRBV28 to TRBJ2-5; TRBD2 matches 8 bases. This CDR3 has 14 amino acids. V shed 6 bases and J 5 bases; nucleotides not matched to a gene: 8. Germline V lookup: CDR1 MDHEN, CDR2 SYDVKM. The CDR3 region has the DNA TGTGCCAGCAGCTTAATCCAGCGGGAGGAGACCCAGTACTTC. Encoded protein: CASSLIQREETQYF.

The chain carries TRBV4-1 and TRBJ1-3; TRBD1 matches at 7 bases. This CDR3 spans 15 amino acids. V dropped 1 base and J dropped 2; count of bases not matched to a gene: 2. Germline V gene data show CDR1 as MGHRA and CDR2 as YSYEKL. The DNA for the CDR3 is TGCGCCAGCAGCCAAGTACAGGGGCCTGGAAACACCATATATTTT. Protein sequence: CASSQVQGPGNTIYF.

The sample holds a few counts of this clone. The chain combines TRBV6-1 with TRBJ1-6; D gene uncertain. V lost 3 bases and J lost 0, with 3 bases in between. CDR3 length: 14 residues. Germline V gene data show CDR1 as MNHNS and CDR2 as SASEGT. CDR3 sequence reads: CASSDSSYNSPLHF. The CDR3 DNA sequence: TGTGCCAGCAGTGACAGCTCCTATAATTCACCCCTCCACTTT.

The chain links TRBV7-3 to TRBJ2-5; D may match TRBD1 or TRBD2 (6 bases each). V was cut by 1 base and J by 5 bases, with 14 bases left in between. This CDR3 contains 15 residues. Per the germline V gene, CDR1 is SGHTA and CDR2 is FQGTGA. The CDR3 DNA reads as TGTGCCAGCAGCTTAATGGGGGGCTATAGGGAGACCCAGTACTTC. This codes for CASSLMGGYRETQYF.